These 30 T cell receptor beta chains came from one sample sequenced in a study of blood T cell repertoires in COVID-19. This table comes from immunoSEQ multiplex PCR, and its TCRdb copy is limited to in-frame clones, with some not included. The sample consists of approximately 280,000 clones, approximately 85% of them appearing once. The sample taken for sequencing was peripheral blood. The receptors derive from a man aged 50 to 60 with active or convalescent COVID-19.

This chain uses TRBV9 with TRBJ2-3; D may be TRBD1 (6 bases). Germline assignment: CDR1 SGDLS and CDR2 YYNGEE. The V end lost 4 bases, the J end lost 4 bases, and 10 bases lay between the germline ends. The CDR3 has 13 amino acids. This chain's CDR3 is CASSTTGSDTQYF. In nucleotides, the CDR3 is TGTGCCAGCAGCACAACAGGGTCAGATACGCAGTATTTT.

The gene calls are TRBV18 and TRBJ1-2; D is perhaps TRBD1 (6 bases). V was clipped by 6 bases and J by 8 bases, with 19 bases between them. Germline-derived CDR1 and CDR2 are KGHSH and LQKENI. This CDR3 comprises 14 residues. The chain's CDR3 is CASSSSRQDRGYTF. The CDR3 bases are TGTGCCAGCTCGTCCTCCCGACAGGATAGGGGCTACACCTTC.

This clone was detected once. The chain uses TRBV5-1 and TRBJ1-1; D perhaps matches TRBD1 (5 bases). CDR1 is SGHRS and CDR2 is YFSETQ in the germline V gene. The CDR3 is made up of 15 amino acids. V was pared by 0 bases and J by 4 bases, with 13 bases between. CDR3 residues: CASSLEGRPSTEAFF. DNA for the CDR3: TGCGCCAGCAGCTTGGAGGGGCGGCCCAGCACTGAAGCTTTCTTT.

V gene TRBV19 combines with J gene TRBJ1-3, with D tentatively TRBD1 (5 bases). Germline V gives CDR1 LNHDA, CDR2 SQIVND (reference sequence). This CDR3 is 16 amino acids long. Trimming shortened V by 1 base and J by 0 bases, and 10 bases separated the two germline ends. As DNA, the CDR3 is TGTGCCAGTAGTATAGTTTCGGGGGTCTCTGGAAACACCATATATTTT. It encodes CASSIVSGVSGNTIYF.

The V call is TRBV24-1, the J call TRBJ2-2; weak D call: TRBD1 (6 bases). Per germline, CDR1 KGHDR and CDR2 SFDVKD. With 0 bases removed from V and 7 bases from J, the gap between germline ends came to 14 bases. The CDR3 totals 16 residues. CDR3 sequence reads: CATSDLGGPGDGELFF. In DNA form, the CDR3 reads TGTGCCACCAGTGATTTGGGGGGCCCGGGTGACGGGGAGCTGTTTTTT.

The CDR3 DNA sequence: TGTGCCAGCAGCCAAGAACCTAGCTGGTTCGAGCAGTTCTTC. This translates into CASSQEPSWFEQFF. This chain uses TRBV3-1 (or the pseudogene TRBV3-2) with TRBJ2-1; D might be TRBD2 (5 bases). Trimming cost V 0 bases and J 10 bases, with 13 bases left between them. Germline-derived CDR1 and CDR2 are LGHDT and YNNKEL (reference sequence). The CDR3 loop spans 14 amino acids.

This chain joins TRBV19 and TRBJ2-1; 8 positions agree with TRBD1. Unmatched junction bases numbered 5, after V lost 5 bases and J lost 8 bases. This CDR3 has 13 residues. In germline, CDR1 is LNHDA, CDR2 SQIVND (reference sequence). The CDR3 DNA is TGTGCCAGTAGTGGCAGGGGGCGGGATGAGCAGTTCTTC. Translation: CASSGRGRDEQFF.

This chain uses TRBV7-2 with TRBJ1-4, with D unclear. V lost 2 bases and J lost 4, with 5 bases in between. Germline-derived CDR1 and CDR2 are SGHTA and FQGNSA. The CDR3 extends over 13 amino acids. The CDR3 DNA follows: TGTGCCAGCAGCTTACCCAGTAATGAAAAACTGTTTTTT. Translating it yields CASSLPSNEKLFF.

The chain has TRBV7-8 and TRBJ2-5; 8 nucleotides agree with TRBD2. This CDR3 is built from 12 residues. CDR1 and CDR2 (germline): SGHVS, FQNEAQ. V lost 2 bases and J lost 12; bases outside the gene matches: 5. CDR3 in DNA: TGTGCCAGCAGCTTATCAGCGGGAGTGGAGTACTTC. This translates into CASSLSAGVEYF. Full variable domain (remainder filled in from reference TRBV7-8 and TRBJ2-5): GAGVSQSPRYKVAKRGQDVALRCDPISGHVSLFWYQQALGQGPEFLTYFQNEAQLDKSGLPSDRFFAERPEGSVSTLKIQRTQQEDSAVYLCASSLSAGVEYFGPGTRLLVL.

This chain links TRBV7-9 with TRBJ2-5; perhaps TRBD2 as D (6 bases). The CDR3 has 15 amino acids. Trimming left V 7 bases short and J 0 bases short, with 15 bases between. The germline V gene encodes CDR1 SEHNR and CDR2 FQNEAQ (reference sequence). This CDR3 reads CASTNVKRDQETQYF. The CDR3 DNA reads TGTGCCAGCACCAATGTGAAGCGGGACCAAGAGACCCAGTACTTC. The whole variable domain, remainder taken from reference TRBV7-9 and TRBJ2-5, is DTGVSQNPRHKITKRGQNVTFRCDPISEHNRLYWYRQTLGQGPEFLTYFQNEAQLEKSRLLSDRFSAERPKGSFSTLEIQRTEQGDSAMYLCASTNVKRDQETQYFGPGTRLLVL.

CDR3 nucleotide sequence: TGTGCCAGCAGTAAAGGTCCCGGGAGGGGAGTTAGGACCAAAAACATTCAGTACTTC. This encodes CASSKGPGRGVRTKNIQYF. This rearrangement joins TRBV14 to TRBJ2-4, with TRBD2 matching over 8 bases. Germline CDR1 reads SGHDN; CDR2 reads FVKESK. J lost 2 bases, V lost 6 bases, and 18 bases had no gene match. The CDR3 sequence is 19 residues long.

The gene calls are TRBV4-1 and TRBJ2-2, with TRBD2 matching over 9 bases. The germline CDR1 and CDR2 sequences are MGHRA and YSYEKL. With 4 bases clipped from V and 2 bases from J, the junction kept 8 bases outside the gene matches. There are 17 residues in the CDR3. This CDR3 is CASSPRASGANTGELFF. Here the CDR3 DNA reads TGCGCCAGCAGCCCACGGGCTAGCGGGGCAAACACCGGGGAGCTGTTTTTT.

This chain joins TRBV5-1 and TRBJ2-1; D is perhaps TRBD2 (6 bases). This CDR3 has 12 residues. Trimming took off 4 bases at V and 7 bases at J, with 9 bases between the two ends. Germline-derived CDR1 and CDR2 are SGHRS and YFSETQ. CDR3 protein: CASSGAGNEQFF. DNA of the CDR3: TGCGCCAGCAGCGGGGCGGGGAATGAGCAGTTCTTC.

The V call is TRBV28, the J call TRBJ2-5; weak D call: TRBD2 (5 bases). Germline V lookup: CDR1 MDHEN, CDR2 SYDVKM. This CDR3 is built from 15 residues. Trimming cost V 6 bases and J 4 bases, with 18 bases left between them. The CDR3 region is CASRRHSGVRETQYF. In DNA form, the CDR3 reads TGTGCCAGCAGACGACACAGCGGAGTAAGAGAGACCCAGTACTTC.

The chain combines TRBV4-1 with TRBJ2-3; 11 nucleotides match TRBD2. CDR1 is MGHRA and CDR2 is YSYEKL in the germline V gene. The CDR3 extends over 19 amino acids. V lost 1 base to trimming and J lost 1 base; unmatched junction nucleotides: 10. The DNA for the CDR3 is TGCGCCAGCAGCCAAGGGGCGACTAGCGGGGCGGGGGGCACAGATACGCAGTATTTT. Its protein is CASSQGATSGAGGTDTQYF.

A few counts support this clone. The chain has TRBV27 and TRBJ1-6, with D perhaps matching TRBD1 (6 bases). There are 14 residues in the CDR3. The germline gives CDR1 MNHEY, CDR2 SMNVEV (reference sequence). V gave up 7 bases and J gave up 6 bases, with 13 bases separating them. This chain's CDR3 is CASNIQGPNSPLHF. The CDR3 DNA is TGTGCCAGCAACATACAGGGACCTAATTCACCCCTCCACTTT.

The chain employs TRBV2 and TRBJ2-4; 7 bases fit TRBD1. CDR1 is SNHLY and CDR2 is FYNNEI in the germline V gene. The CDR3 is made up of 16 amino acids. Germline trimming cut 6 bases from V and 1 base from J; bases unmatched to any gene: 9. The DNA of the CDR3 is TGTGCCAGCAGCCAGACAGGGTCTTTGGCCAAAAACATTCAGTACTTC. Protein product: CASSQTGSLAKNIQYF.

This chain connects TRBV4-2 to TRBJ1-1; D gene unclear. The germline V and J ends were trimmed by 0 bases and 1 base, with 9 bases remaining between them. CDR1 and CDR2 from the germline V gene are LGHNA and YNFKEQ. This CDR3 comprises 15 residues. CDR3 amino acids: CASSQEAGANTEAFF. In nucleotides, the CDR3 is TGTGCCAGCAGCCAAGAAGCAGGCGCGAACACTGAAGCTTTCTTT.

The chain couples TRBV20-1 to TRBJ2-7; a weak D match, TRBD1 (7 bases). Germline CDR1 and CDR2: DFQATT and SNEGSKA (reference sequence). V gave up 5 bases and J gave up 9 bases, with 14 bases separating them. This CDR3 region has 11 residues. The CDR3 region is CSARRDSRQYF. CDR3 sequence (DNA): TGCAGTGCTCGGAGGGACAGCCGGCAGTACTTC.

The chain recombines TRBV5-1 with TRBJ2-7; D perhaps matches TRBD2 (5 bases). V lost 4 bases and J lost 5, with 10 bases in between. Germline-derived CDR1 and CDR2 are SGHRS and YFSETQ. There are 12 residues in the CDR3. The CDR3 loop is CASSTDWNEQYF. DNA of the CDR3: TGCGCCAGCAGCACGGACTGGAACGAGCAGTACTTC.

To note about this clone: Other nucleotide sequences from this sample produce the same CDR3. The chain uses TRBV18 and TRBJ1-1; 8 bases fit TRBD1. This CDR3 comprises 15 residues. The germline V gene has CDR1 KGHSH and CDR2 LQKENI. V gave up 6 bases and J gave up 0 bases; unmatched junction bases: 6. The CDR3 sequence is CASSPGTGMNTEAFF. DNA for the CDR3: TGTGCCAGCTCCCCTGGGACAGGTATGAACACTGAAGCTTTCTTT.

The gene calls are TRBV12-3 or TRBV12-4 and TRBJ2-1; D might be TRBD2 (6 bases). V was clipped by 1 base and J by 10 bases, with 11 bases between them. The CDR3 runs 13 residues. This CDR3 is CASSLGTIREQFF. Here the CDR3 DNA reads TGTGCCAGCAGTTTAGGGACTATTCGAGAGCAGTTCTTC.

The J gene is TRBJ2-3, the V gene TRBV7-3; the D gene is possibly TRBD1 (6 bases). This CDR3 contains 14 residues. The V and J ends lost 5 bases and 1 base respectively, with 10 bases between them. CDR1 is SGHTA and CDR2 is FQGTGA in the germline V gene. Written as DNA, the CDR3 is TGTGCCAGCAGCGTGAACAGGGGCACAGATACGCAGTATTTT. It translates to CASSVNRGTDTQYF.

V is TRBV18 and J is TRBJ2-7; 12 nucleotides align to TRBD2. V was clipped by 0 bases and J by 3 bases; unmatched bases: 3. CDR1 and CDR2 (germline): KGHSH, LQKENI. The CDR3 totals 16 residues. Here the CDR3 reads CASSPPGLAGSYEQYF. The DNA of the CDR3 is TGTGCCAGCTCACCACCCGGACTAGCGGGAAGCTACGAGCAGTACTTC.

A few counts support this clone. V gene TRBV7-9 combines with J gene TRBJ1-5; D call uncertain. Per germline, CDR1 SEHNR and CDR2 FQNEAQ (reference sequence). CDR3 length equals 12 residues. Trimming stripped 8 bases from V and 3 bases from J, with 8 bases between. CDR3 loop: CASAPNNQPQHF. The CDR3 DNA reads TGTGCCAGCGCGCCCAACAATCAGCCCCAGCATTTT.

Only one count was recorded for this clone. V gene TRBV7-2 combines with J gene TRBJ2-5, with a weak D call TRBD2 (5 bases). The CDR3 has 12 residues. Germline V lookup: CDR1 SGHTA, CDR2 FQGNSA. V was clipped by 2 bases and J by 5 bases, with 6 bases between them. The chain's CDR3 is CASSLREETQYF. The CDR3 DNA is TGTGCCAGCAGCTTAAGGGAGGAGACCCAGTACTTC.

This clone was recorded a few times. The chain is built from TRBV2 and TRBJ1-6, with 9 positions matching TRBD1. V was clipped by 5 bases and J by 10 bases; unmatched bases: 9. The germline gives CDR1 SNHLY, CDR2 FYNNEI. This CDR3 has 15 amino acids. The CDR3 here is CASSPRTGVESPLHF. The CDR3 region has the DNA TGTGCCAGCAGTCCACGGACAGGGGTTGAGTCACCCCTCCACTTT.

The chain uses TRBV10-3 and TRBJ2-1; 13 nucleotides agree with TRBD2. CDR1 and CDR2 from the germline V gene are ENHRY and SYGVKD. V trimming: 1 base; J trimming: 9 bases; junction bases outside the gene matches: 6. The CDR3 has 16 residues. In nucleotides, the CDR3 is TGTGCCATCAGTGAGTATACGGGACTAGCGGGAAGTGAGCAGTTCTTC. Translating gives CAISEYTGLAGSEQFF.

The chain couples TRBV5-4 to TRBJ2-7; 12 nucleotides match TRBD2. J gave up 6 bases and V 4 bases, and 8 bases lay outside the gene matches. This CDR3 is built from 15 residues. Germline V CDR1 and CDR2: SGHNT, YYREEE (reference sequence). The CDR3 bases are TGTGCCAGCAGCCTTAAGACTAGCGGGAGTGTCGAGCAGTACTTC. This codes for CASSLKTSGSVEQYF.

The chain employs TRBV20-1 and TRBJ2-7; D uncertain. Per the germline V gene, CDR1 is DFQATT and CDR2 is SNEGSKA (reference sequence). CDR3 length equals 11 residues. Between the trimmed V and J ends, which lost 6 bases and 2 bases, there was a span of 8 bases. CDR3 region: CSAGTTYEQYF. DNA of the CDR3: TGCAGTGCAGGAACTACCTACGAGCAGTACTTC.